Below, one TCR beta chain is given with its context. These data are taken from a study of T cell changes during pregnancy in multiple sclerosis. Clones were sequenced by immunoSEQ multiplex PCR, and TCRdb holds only the in-frame ones, with some missing. The sample has approximately 120,000 clones, roughly 95% seen once. The sequences come from peripheral blood, collected after pregnancy. The receptor's source is a female donor with multiple sclerosis, enrolled in a pregnancy study.

The CDR3 DNA is TGTGCCAGCAGTTCCAGGGCGGGACCCGAAGCTTTCTTT. Amino acids: CASSSRAGPEAFF. The chain employs TRBV2 and TRBJ1-1, with D maybe TRBD1 (5 bases). V dropped 5 bases and J dropped 8 bases, with 15 bases sitting between them. The CDR3 covers 13 residues. Germline CDR1 and CDR2: SNHLY and FYNNEI.